These 11 T cell receptor beta chains came from one sample sequenced in a study of blood T cell repertoires in COVID-19. Assay used: immunoSEQ multiplex PCR; TCRdb lists only in-frame clones, some missing. The data show 65,000 to 85,000 clones, with 78% seen just once and 15% to 20% held by the top ten. Source material: peripheral blood. Receptors were obtained from a human donor in a cohort sampled during active COVID-19.

CDR3: CASSLRPGSYEQYF. The CDR3 bases are TGTGCCAGCAGCTTACGGCCGGGCTCCTACGAGCAGTACTTC. The chain links TRBV7-2 to TRBJ2-7; D call uncertain. The CDR3 is made up of 14 amino acids. Looked up from germline, CDR1 is SGHTA and CDR2 is FQGNSA. V was trimmed by 2 bases and J by 0 bases, leaving 8 bases between them.

The chain couples TRBV7-2 to TRBJ2-2; tentative D call: TRBD1 (5 bases). CDR1 and CDR2 (germline): SGHTA, FQGNSA. Between the trimmed V and J ends, which lost 7 bases and 1 base, there was a span of 19 bases. The CDR3 has 17 amino acids. Here the CDR3 reads CASTSFVGRMNTGELFF. CDR3 bases: TGTGCCAGCACCTCCTTCGTGGGGCGAATGAACACCGGGGAGCTGTTTTTT.

This clone was picked up a small number of times. The chain recombines TRBV7-9 with TRBJ2-5; 7 positions match TRBD1. Germline loops: CDR1 SEHNR, CDR2 FQNEAQ (reference sequence). The CDR3 extends over 15 amino acids. V dropped 0 bases and J dropped 5; count of bases not matched to a gene: 6. The CDR3 DNA reads as TGTGCCAGCAGCTTAGCAAAAGGGGGCCGGGAGACCCAGTACTTC. Translation gives CASSLAKGGRETQYF.

The chain is built from TRBV24-1 and TRBJ2-1; 12 nucleotides agree with TRBD2. Germline V gene sequence: CDR1 KGHDR, CDR2 SFDVKD. This CDR3 spans 17 amino acids. V dropped 4 bases and J dropped 2; count of bases not matched to a gene: 5. CDR3 amino acids: CATSESGLAGTYNEQFF. CDR3 coding DNA: TGTGCCACCAGTGAGTCGGGACTAGCGGGTACCTACAATGAGCAGTTCTTC.

The chain couples TRBV11-2 to TRBJ2-7; a possible D gene is TRBD2 (6 bases). The CDR3 loop spans 15 amino acids. Trimming took 5 bases from V and 1 from J, leaving 15 bases between them. Germline CDR1 is SGHAT and CDR2 is FQNNGV. CDR3 nucleotide sequence: TGTGCCAGCAGCGCCCCAGGGCGGGGTTCCTACGAGCAGTACTTC. This codes for CASSAPGRGSYEQYF. Full variable domain (outside the CDR3, taken from reference TRBV11-2 and TRBJ2-7): EAGVAQSPRYKIIEKRQSVAFWCNPISGHATLYWYQQILGQGPKLLIQFQNNGVVDDSQLPKDRFSAERLKGVDSTLKIQPAKLEDSAVYLCASSAPGRGSYEQYFGPGTRLTVT.

This rearrangement joins TRBV7-3 to TRBJ1-4; D is unclear. Germline CDR1 and CDR2: SGHTA and FQGTGA. Trimming removed 0 bases at V and 7 bases at J, with 6 bases between. The CDR3 is 13 amino acids. The CDR3 nucleotides read TGTGCCAGCAGCTTAACCCCGAGTGAAAAACTGTTTTTT. It is translated as CASSLTPSEKLFF.

This chain's CDR3 is CASSLQGTYGYTF. DNA for the CDR3: TGTGCCAGCAGCTTACAGGGCACCTATGGCTACACCTTC. The chain has TRBV11-3 and TRBJ1-2, with D possibly matching TRBD1 (5 bases). This CDR3 is built from 13 residues. V was cut by 2 bases and J by 4 bases, with 8 bases left in between. From germline, CDR1 is SGHNT and CDR2 YENEEA. The whole variable domain, remainder taken from reference TRBV11-3 and TRBJ1-2, is EAGVVQSPRYKIIEKKQPVAFWCNPISGHNTLYWYLQNLGQGPELLIRYENEEAVDDSQLPKDRFSAERLKGVDSTLKIQPAELGDSAVYLCASSLQGTYGYTFGSGTRLTVV.

This clone was counted a few times. The gene calls are TRBV5-5 and TRBJ1-4, with a tentative D call TRBD1 (5 bases). Trimming removed 5 bases at V and 1 base at J, with 12 bases between. Per germline, CDR1 SGHKS and CDR2 YYEKEE (reference sequence). The CDR3 has 15 amino acids. The CDR3 sequence is CASRDQGGTNEKLFF. The CDR3 DNA reads TGTGCCAGCAGGGACCAGGGTGGAACTAATGAAAAACTGTTTTTT.

Only a few counts were recorded for this clone. The V call is TRBV11-2, the J call TRBJ1-5; D perhaps matches TRBD1 (6 bases). The germline V gene has CDR1 SGHAT and CDR2 FQNNGV. The CDR3 is 13 residues long. V was pared by 5 bases and J by 5 bases, with 10 bases between. CDR3 bases: TGTGCCAGCAGCGTACAGGGAGATCAGCCCCAGCATTTT. It encodes CASSVQGDQPQHF.

V and J are TRBV10-3 and TRBJ2-4; no reliable D call. The CDR3 is 13 amino acids. From germline, CDR1 is ENHRY and CDR2 SYGVKD. V lost 7 bases and J lost 0, with 7 bases in between. The CDR3 is CAIMSLAKNIQYF. The CDR3 region has the DNA TGTGCCATCATGAGTCTAGCCAAAAACATTCAGTACTTC.

The CDR3 loop reads CAWSGGQPGQSFYGYTF. Here the CDR3 DNA reads TGTGCCTGGAGTGGGGGACAGCCGGGACAGAGTTTTTATGGCTACACCTTC. J is TRBJ1-2 and V is TRBV30, with 7 bases aligning to TRBD1. Germline V lookup: CDR1 GTSNPN, CDR2 SVGIG (reference sequence). V gave up 1 base and J gave up 5 bases; unmatched junction bases: 16. The CDR3 contains 17 residues.